This is a list of T cell receptor beta chains from one sample in a study of blood T cell repertoires in COVID-19. Here immunoSEQ multiplex PCR was the method, and the copy in TCRdb shows in-frame clones only, minus some. The profile shows about 260,000 clones, around nine tenths of them singletons. What was sequenced was peripheral blood. Source of these receptors: a man aged 35-49 years who had recovered from COVID-19. Each CDR3 is given with its conserved first and last residue. A D gene is named only where the DNA matches it firmly. Rows give clone size only sometimes, using once, few, many, or a class for an expanded clone.

J gene: TRBJ2-3
clone size: NA
D gene: NA
CDR3 length: 16
V gene: TRBV9
CDR3 DNA: TGTGCCAGCAGCGTAGTAGGGGGGGGGCCCTCAGATACGCAGTATTTT
CDR3 protein: CASSVVGGGPSDTQYF

J gene: TRBJ1-1
clone size: NA
D gene: NA
CDR3 length: 12
V gene: TRBV6-2/TRBV6-3
CDR3 DNA: TGTGCCAGCAGTTACAGGGAGTCTGAAGCTTTCTTT
CDR3 protein: CASSYRESEAFF

J gene: TRBJ1-1
clone size: NA
D gene: NA
CDR3 length: 14
V gene: TRBV6-5
CDR3 DNA: TGTGCCAGCAGTTACTCGAAGCGGAACACTGAAGCTTTCTTT
CDR3 protein: CASSYSKRNTEAFF

J gene: TRBJ2-2
clone size: once
D gene: NA
CDR3 length: 15
V gene: TRBV9
CDR3 DNA: TGTGCCAGCAGCCCCGGCCGACTGGGGCCCGGGGAGCTGTTTTTT
CDR3 protein: CASSPGRLGPGELFF

J gene: TRBJ1-3
clone size: NA
D gene: NA
CDR3 length: 13
V gene: TRBV6-5
CDR3 DNA: TGTGCCAGCAGGTTAAGGGGTGGAAACACCATATATTTT
CDR3 protein: CASRLRGGNTIYF

J gene: TRBJ1-6
clone size: NA
D gene: NA
CDR3 length: 18
V gene: TRBV12-5
CDR3 DNA: TGTGCTAGTGGTTTAAGAACCCCAGGGGTACAGTATCTTTCACCCCTCCACTTT
CDR3 protein: CASGLRTPGVQYLSPLHF

J gene: TRBJ2-2
clone size: NA
D gene: TRBD2
CDR3 length: 14
V gene: TRBV5-1
CDR3 DNA: TGCGCCAGCAGCTCTAGCGGACTAACCGGGGAGCTGTTTTTT
CDR3 protein: CASSSSGLTGELFF

J gene: TRBJ2-7
clone size: NA
D gene: TRBD2
CDR3 length: 15
V gene: TRBV2
CDR3 DNA: TGTGCCAGCAGTTCCGGGAGGGCTGTGATCTACGAGCAGTACTTC
CDR3 protein: CASSSGRAVIYEQYF

J gene: TRBJ2-1
clone size: few
D gene: NA
CDR3 length: 18
V gene: TRBV5-1
CDR3 DNA: TGCGCCAGCAGCTTGAGTAGTTCAGGGCGGGGCCATTACAATGAGCAGTTCTTC
CDR3 protein: CASSLSSSGRGHYNEQFF

J gene: TRBJ1-4
clone size: NA
D gene: NA
CDR3 length: 15
V gene: TRBV4-3
CDR3 DNA: TGCGCCAGCAGCCTCTCATGGGGGGGCAATGAAAAACTGTTTTTT
CDR3 protein: CASSLSWGGNEKLFF

J gene: TRBJ2-1
clone size: many
D gene: TRBD2
CDR3 length: 15
V gene: TRBV19
CDR3 DNA: TGTGCCAGTAACCAGCCCAGCGGGGCCTACAATGAGCAGTTCTTC
CDR3 protein: CASNQPSGAYNEQFF

J gene: TRBJ1-2
clone size: NA
D gene: NA
CDR3 length: 15
V gene: TRBV20-1
CDR3 DNA: TGCAGTGCTAGTGAGCAGGCGCTACGGTCCTATGGCTACACCTTC
CDR3 protein: CSASEQALRSYGYTF

J gene: TRBJ2-7
clone size: NA
D gene: NA
CDR3 length: 13
V gene: TRBV27
CDR3 DNA: TGTGCCAGCAGACAGAGCAGCTCCTACGAGCAGTACTTC
CDR3 protein: CASRQSSSYEQYF

J gene: TRBJ2-1
clone size: NA
D gene: TRBD2
CDR3 length: 16
V gene: TRBV6-5
CDR3 DNA: TGTGCCAGCAGTTCCCTAGCGCCCCGGGGGGGCAATGAGCAGTTCTTC
CDR3 protein: CASSSLAPRGGNEQFF

J gene: TRBJ2-1
clone size: NA
D gene: TRBD2
CDR3 length: 15
V gene: TRBV5-1
CDR3 DNA: TGCGCCAGCAGCCCGGGACTAGCGGGTACCAATGAGCAGTTCTTC
CDR3 protein: CASSPGLAGTNEQFF

J gene: TRBJ2-1
clone size: NA
D gene: NA
CDR3 length: 15
V gene: TRBV7-2
CDR3 DNA: TGTGCCAGCAGCTTCGTAAGCAGACCGGGGAATGAGCAGTTCTTC
CDR3 protein: CASSFVSRPGNEQFF

J gene: TRBJ1-5
clone size: NA
D gene: NA
CDR3 length: 13
V gene: TRBV15
CDR3 DNA: TGTGCGTCTTCCGGAGGCATCCGGCAGCCCCAGCATTTT
CDR3 protein: CASSGGIRQPQHF

J gene: TRBJ2-7
clone size: NA
D gene: TRBD1
CDR3 length: 15
V gene: TRBV9
CDR3 DNA: TGTGCCAGCAGCCCGCGACAGGGCCTGGACTACGAGCAGTACTTC
CDR3 protein: CASSPRQGLDYEQYF

J gene: TRBJ2-1
clone size: NA
D gene: NA
CDR3 length: 16
V gene: TRBV25-1
CDR3 DNA: TGTGCCAGCAGTGCTTCTAGCGTTCGCTCCTACAATGAGCAGTTCTTC
CDR3 protein: CASSASSVRSYNEQFF

J gene: TRBJ2-1
clone size: NA
D gene: TRBD2
CDR3 length: 14
V gene: TRBV6-5
CDR3 DNA: TGTGCCAGCATTACAGCGGGGGGGCAGGCTGAGCAGTTCTTC
CDR3 protein: CASITAGGQAEQFF

J gene: TRBJ1-2
clone size: NA
D gene: NA
CDR3 length: 13
V gene: TRBV6-5
CDR3 DNA: TGTGCCAGCAGTTATCAGGGCTCCTATGGCTACACCTTC
CDR3 protein: CASSYQGSYGYTF

J gene: TRBJ2-7
clone size: NA
D gene: NA
CDR3 length: 16
V gene: TRBV19
CDR3 DNA: TGTGCCAGTAGCCCCATTGTGGCCGTAAGCTCCTACGAGCAGTACTTC
CDR3 protein: CASSPIVAVSSYEQYF

J gene: TRBJ2-7
clone size: few
D gene: NA
CDR3 length: 12
V gene: TRBV7-2
CDR3 DNA: TGTGCCAGCAGCCCCCTATCCGGGGAGCAGTACTTC
CDR3 protein: CASSPLSGEQYF

J gene: TRBJ2-3
clone size: NA
D gene: TRBD2
CDR3 length: 16
V gene: TRBV7-2
CDR3 DNA: TGTGCCAGCAGCCGTCGGACTAGCGGGGGGGTCGTAACGCAGTATTTT
CDR3 protein: CASSRRTSGGVVTQYF

J gene: TRBJ2-1
clone size: NA
D gene: NA
CDR3 length: 13
V gene: TRBV4-2
CDR3 DNA: TGTGCCAGCAGCCAAGAGTACCCTATCGGGCAGTTCTTC
CDR3 protein: CASSQEYPIGQFF

J gene: TRBJ2-2
clone size: NA
D gene: TRBD2
CDR3 length: 15
V gene: TRBV20-1
CDR3 DNA: TGCAGTGCTAGTGCCGAGCGGGAGGGGGTCGGGGAGCTGTTTTTT
CDR3 protein: CSASAEREGVGELFF

J gene: TRBJ2-7
clone size: NA
D gene: TRBD1
CDR3 length: 14
V gene: TRBV7-9
CDR3 DNA: TGTGCCAGCAGCCCGGGACAGGGGGACTACGAGCAGTACTTC
CDR3 protein: CASSPGQGDYEQYF